A single sample gave rise to the 18 T cell receptor beta chains below, sequenced in a study of TIL therapy for anti-PD-1-resistant metastatic lung cancer listed by TCRdb under 2021. The immunoSEQ v3 hsTCRB kit was used to amplify TCR beta CDR3 regions from genomic DNA through bias-controlled multiplex PCR. As stored in TCRdb, this immuneACCESS dataset retains in-frame rearrangements with V and J assigned. A fraction of the clones does not appear; measured against another copy, unresolved V genes explain less than half of the discrepancy, and the remainder lacks a known reason. This sample gives approximately 53,000 clones in total; 70% to 85% of them show up just once. In total, the top ten clones hold around 4.8% of the sample. The sample's time point label is to be understood as: pre-treatment sample, taken before nivolumab and TIL therapy. The source was blood, collected at baseline. The origin of the receptors is a woman aged 30 to 85 with non-small cell lung cancer.

Only one count was recorded for this clone. J is TRBJ2-7 and V is TRBV27; D perhaps matches TRBD2 (5 bases). The CDR3 is made up of 13 amino acids. The germline V gene has CDR1 MNHEY and CDR2 SMNVEV (reference sequence). V lost 0 bases, J lost 5 bases, and 8 bases lay in between. CDR3 DNA sequence: TGTGCCAGCAGTTTATCTCGGGGAAACGAGCAGTACTTC. Translating gives CASSLSRGNEQYF.

V and J are TRBV28 and TRBJ1-5; 10 nucleotides align to TRBD1. With 7 bases clipped from V and 6 bases from J, the junction kept 12 bases outside the gene matches. The germline CDR1 and CDR2 sequences are MDHEN and SYDVKM. This CDR3 is 16 amino acids long. The DNA for the CDR3 is TGTGCCAGCACCCTAAGACAGGGGGCGAGAGTTCAGCCCCAGCATTTT. This codes for CASTLRQGARVQPQHF.

This clone is a singleton in its sample. The chain links TRBV7-9 to TRBJ2-7; TRBD2 matches 11 bases. The CDR3 extends over 14 amino acids. Germline V gene sequence: CDR1 SEHNR, CDR2 FQNEAQ (reference sequence). V trimming: 5 bases; J trimming: 3 bases; junction bases outside the gene matches: 3. This CDR3 is CASSPGTSGYEQYF. The CDR3 DNA sequence: TGTGCCAGCAGCCCTGGGACTAGCGGCTACGAGCAGTACTTC. The variable domain in full, completed from reference TRBV7-9 and TRBJ2-7, reads DTGVSQNPRHKITKRGQNVTFRCDPISEHNRLYWYRQTLGQGPEFLTYFQNEAQLEKSRLLSDRFSAERPKGSFSTLEIQRTEQGDSAMYLCASSPGTSGYEQYFGPGTRLTVT.

The chain is built from TRBV7-9 and TRBJ1-2, with D perhaps matching TRBD1 (5 bases). The germline CDR1 and CDR2 sequences are SEHNR and FQNEAQ (reference sequence). V lost 4 bases and J lost 6, with 15 bases in between. The CDR3 extends over 14 amino acids. CDR3 nucleotides: TGTGCCAGCAGCTCACAGGCCTCCCTGGATGGCTACACCTTC. Its translation is CASSSQASLDGYTF.

The chain couples TRBV7-9 to TRBJ2-7; 16 bases map to TRBD2. Germline V CDR1 and CDR2: SEHNR, FQNEAQ (reference sequence). The ends lost 3 bases at V and 9 bases at J; junction bases unmatched: 5. The CDR3 is made up of 15 amino acids. CDR3 loop: CASSLPGLAGGGQYF. CDR3 nucleotide sequence: TGTGCCAGCAGCTTGCCGGGACTAGCGGGAGGGGGGCAGTACTTC.

This rearrangement joins TRBV9 to TRBJ1-2; possible D gene TRBD1, 5 bases. The CDR3 totals 14 residues. Trimming shortened V by 0 bases and J by 2 bases, and 8 bases separated the two germline ends. Germline V CDR1 and CDR2: SGDLS, YYNGEE. CDR3 amino acids: CASSVGRANYGYTF. The CDR3 bases are TGTGCCAGCAGCGTAGGCAGGGCCAACTATGGCTACACCTTC. Together with reference TRBV9 and TRBJ1-2, the CDR3 gives the full variable domain: DSGVTQTPKHLITATGQRVTLRCSPRSGDLSVYWYQQSLDQGLQFLIQYYNGEERAKGNILERFSAQQFPDLHSELNLSSLELGDSALYFCASSVGRANYGYTFGSGTRLTVV.

The chain employs TRBV5-1 and TRBJ2-1, with 8 bases lining up with TRBD2. Trimming removed 4 bases from V and 5 bases from J; junction bases left unmatched: 5. Germline values: CDR1 SGHRS, CDR2 YFSETQ. The CDR3 extends over 14 amino acids. The CDR3 bases are TGCGCCAGCAGCCAACTAGCGGAGGACAATGAGCAGTTCTTC. Residues: CASSQLAEDNEQFF. The full variable domain, its missing parts supplied by reference TRBV5-1 and TRBJ2-1, is KAGVTQTPRYLIKTRGQQVTLSCSPISGHRSVSWYQQTPGQGLQFLFEYFSETQRNKGNFPGRFSGRQFSNSRSEMNVSTLELGDSALYLCASSQLAEDNEQFFGPGTRLTVL.

J is TRBJ1-3 and V is TRBV5-1; D is possibly TRBD1 (6 bases). V was clipped by 6 bases and J by 0 bases, with 19 bases between them. The CDR3 is made up of 17 amino acids. Germline V gene lookup returns CDR1 SGHRS and CDR2 YFSETQ. In DNA, the CDR3 is TGCGCCAGCACCGGGGGGCAGGGACTCCTCTCTGGAAACACCATATATTTT. Translation gives CASTGGQGLLSGNTIYF.

The chain is built from TRBV5-1 and TRBJ2-2; D is possibly TRBD1 (6 bases). The CDR3 spans 14 residues. CDR1 and CDR2 from the germline V gene are SGHRS and YFSETQ. The ends were cut back, 3 bases at V and 7 bases at J, with 13 bases in the middle. CDR3 nucleotide sequence: TGCGCCAGCAGCTCATCCTTAGGGGGCGGGGAGCTGTTTTTT. It codes for CASSSSLGGGELFF.

V usage is TRBV19 and J usage is TRBJ2-5, with D possibly TRBD2 on 6 matching bases. V lost 3 bases and J lost 1, with 18 bases in between. This CDR3 comprises 17 residues. Germline CDR1 is LNHDA and CDR2 is SQIVND (reference sequence). In nucleotides, the CDR3 is TGTGCCAGTAGTATTCGGAGGGGACCGGGAACCCAAGAGACCCAGTACTTC. This translates into CASSIRRGPGTQETQYF.

The chain links TRBV13 to TRBJ2-1, with TRBD1 matching 11 bases. The J segment lost 1 base and the V segment lost 3 bases, leaving 5 bases of the junction unmatched. The germline V gene encodes CDR1 PRHDT and CDR2 FYEKMQ (reference sequence). The CDR3 spans 17 residues. In DNA form, the CDR3 reads TGTGCCAGCAGCTTTGGACAGGGGGCGCCGTCCTACAATGAGCAGTTCTTC. Its translation is CASSFGQGAPSYNEQFF.

This chain uses TRBV9 with TRBJ1-1; D unresolved. The CDR3 is made up of 13 amino acids. Trimming pared 0 bases from V and 8 bases from J, leaving 11 bases between. CDR1 SGDLS and CDR2 YYNGEE come from the germline V gene. The CDR3: CASSVGVGGEAFF. The CDR3 nucleotides are TGTGCCAGCAGCGTAGGGGTCGGTGGCGAAGCTTTCTTT.

This clone was seen once. The chain combines TRBV19 with TRBJ2-5; TRBD2 matches at 13 bases. V was clipped by 4 bases and J by 5 bases; unmatched bases: 13. The CDR3 loop spans 18 amino acids. Germline CDR1 and CDR2: LNHDA and SQIVND (reference sequence). The DNA for the CDR3 is TGTGCCAGTAGTAGGGGACTAGCGGGACCCGGTACGGTGGAGACCCAGTACTTC. It encodes CASSRGLAGPGTVETQYF.

The DNA of the CDR3 is TGCGCCAGCAGCTCTCGGCAGACGTCAGAGACCCAGTACTTC. It translates to CASSSRQTSETQYF. The rearrangement uses TRBV5-1 and TRBJ2-5; D not certain. The CDR3 totals 14 residues. CDR1 SGHRS and CDR2 YFSETQ come from the germline V gene. Trimming cost V 3 bases and J 4 bases, with 13 bases left between them.

The chain employs TRBV5-4 and TRBJ2-3, with D perhaps matching TRBD2 (6 bases). Germline-derived CDR1 and CDR2 are SGHNT and YYREEE (reference sequence). Trimming pared 4 bases from V and 3 bases from J, leaving 15 bases between. The CDR3 spans 15 residues. CDR3 sequence: CASSVGLGMTDTQYF. CDR3 DNA: TGTGCCAGCAGCGTGGGACTGGGCATGACAGATACGCAGTATTTT.

This chain links TRBV4-1 with TRBJ2-7, with D possibly TRBD1 on 6 matching bases. The CDR3 totals 17 residues. V lost 0 bases and J 4 bases, leaving 19 bases between the germline ends. Germline values: CDR1 MGHRA, CDR2 YSYEKL. The CDR3 loop reads CASSQDAGGGPDYEQYF. CDR3 bases: TGCGCCAGCAGCCAAGATGCTGGGGGCGGGCCGGATTACGAGCAGTACTTC.

The chain combines TRBV14 with TRBJ1-2; the D is unclear. Per the germline V gene, CDR1 is SGHDN and CDR2 is FVKESK. The germline V and J ends were trimmed by 1 base and 7 bases, with 16 bases remaining between them. The CDR3 runs to 15 residues. CDR3 region: CASSQGYTMAFGYTF. CDR3 nucleotide sequence: TGTGCCAGCAGCCAAGGTTACACGATGGCCTTTGGCTACACCTTC.

The chain recombines TRBV14 with TRBJ2-3; D call uncertain. Germline V CDR1 and CDR2: SGHDN, FVKESK. V lost 1 base, J lost 7 bases, and 9 bases lay in between. There are 13 residues in the CDR3. Here the CDR3 DNA reads TGTGCCAGCAGCCAAGTTCGTCCGAATACGCAGTATTTT. Translating gives CASSQVRPNTQYF.